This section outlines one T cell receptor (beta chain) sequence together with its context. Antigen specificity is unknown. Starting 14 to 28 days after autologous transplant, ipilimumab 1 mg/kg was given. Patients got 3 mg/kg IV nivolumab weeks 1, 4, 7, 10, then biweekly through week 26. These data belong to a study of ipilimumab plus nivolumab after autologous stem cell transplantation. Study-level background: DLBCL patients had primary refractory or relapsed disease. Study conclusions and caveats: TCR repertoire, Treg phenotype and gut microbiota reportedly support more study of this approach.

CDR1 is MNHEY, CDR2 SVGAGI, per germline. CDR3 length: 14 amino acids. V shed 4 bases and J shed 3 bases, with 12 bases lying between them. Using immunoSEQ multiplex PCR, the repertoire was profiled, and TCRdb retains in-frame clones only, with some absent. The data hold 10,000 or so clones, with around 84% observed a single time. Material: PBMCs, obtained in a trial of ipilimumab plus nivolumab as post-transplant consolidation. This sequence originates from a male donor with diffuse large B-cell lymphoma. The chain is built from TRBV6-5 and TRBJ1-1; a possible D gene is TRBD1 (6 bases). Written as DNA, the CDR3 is TGTGCCAGCAGTTCTACAGGGCGGGACACTGAAGCTTTCTTT. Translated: CASSSTGRDTEAFF.